These 26 T cell receptor beta chains were sequenced from one sample in a study of blood T cell repertoires in COVID-19. Sequencing was performed with immunoSEQ multiplex PCR; in TCRdb, only in-frame clones are kept and a portion is missing. Seen here are roughly 300,000 clones, over 75% observed once, and the top ten hold 7.8%. The sample consisted of peripheral blood. These TCRs come from a woman aged 45-65 years who had recovered from COVID-19.

J is TRBJ2-3 and V is TRBV13, with 8 nucleotides matching TRBD2. Germline loops: CDR1 PRHDT, CDR2 FYEKMQ (reference sequence). The V segment lost 3 bases and the J segment 7 bases; nucleotides outside the gene matches: 12. The CDR3 sequence is 16 residues long. CDR3 region: CASSFLTSGGGNTQYF. The CDR3 DNA reads as TGTGCCAGCAGCTTCCTAACAAGCGGCGGGGGGAATACGCAGTATTTT.

The CDR3 loop is CASSPAEPPLHF. DNA for the CDR3: TGTGCCAGCAGCCCTGCCGAGCCTCCCCTCCACTTT. This chain uses TRBV7-2 with TRBJ1-6; D call uncertain. V was cut by 5 bases and J by 13 bases, with 12 bases left in between. Germline V gene data show CDR1 as SGHTA and CDR2 as FQGNSA. This CDR3 region has 12 residues.

J is TRBJ1-6 and V is TRBV19, with 9 positions matching TRBD1. Losses at the gene ends were 5 bases for V and 8 bases for J; bases not matched to a gene: 7. Germline assignment: CDR1 LNHDA and CDR2 SQIVND (reference sequence). The CDR3 sequence is 15 residues long. As DNA, the CDR3 is TGTGCCAGTAGTGTCCAACAGGGGGCCGATTCACCCCTCCACTTT. This translates into CASSVQQGADSPLHF.

The chain combines TRBV10-2 with TRBJ2-2; TRBD2 might be the D (5 bases). The CDR3 contains 15 residues. V was cut by 7 bases and J by 6 bases, with 18 bases left in between. Germline lookup yields CDR1 WSHSY and CDR2 SAAADI. CDR3 residues: CASTLTGLLPGELFF. CDR3 coding DNA: TGCGCCAGCACCCTGACTGGACTCCTCCCCGGGGAGCTGTTTTTT.

The chain employs TRBV5-5 and TRBJ2-7; TRBD2 is a possible D gene (6 bases). Looked up from germline, CDR1 is SGHKS and CDR2 is YYEKEE (reference sequence). V was shortened by 4 bases and J by 5 bases, with 22 bases between the two germline ends. This CDR3 has 16 residues. As DNA, the CDR3 is TGTGCCAGCAGCAAAGGACGACTAGTCCAGCCGAACGAGCAGTACTTC. It encodes CASSKGRLVQPNEQYF. The full variable domain, its missing parts supplied by reference TRBV5-5 and TRBJ2-7, is DAGVTQSPTHLIKTRGQQVTLRCSPISGHKSVSWYQQVLGQGPQFIFQYYEKEERGRGNFPDRFSARQFPNYSSELNVNALLLGDSALYLCASSKGRLVQPNEQYFGPGTRLTVT.

This chain uses TRBV12-3 or TRBV12-4 with TRBJ1-5; D unresolved. The length of the CDR3 is 13 residues. Trimming removed 6 bases at V and 0 bases at J, with 6 bases between. The CDR3 protein is CASRADSNQPQHF. CDR3 coding DNA: TGTGCCAGCAGGGCAGATAGCAATCAGCCCCAGCATTTT.

The chain has TRBV11-2 and TRBJ2-2, with 8 bases fitting TRBD1. Germline CDR1 SGHAT, CDR2 FQNNGV. Germline trimming cut 6 bases from V and 4 bases from J; bases unmatched to any gene: 4. This CDR3 is 14 amino acids long. The CDR3 sequence: CASSRQGSTGELFF. CDR3 DNA: TGTGCCAGCAGTCGACAGGGGAGCACCGGGGAGCTGTTTTTT.

The gene calls are TRBV3-1 (or the pseudogene TRBV3-2) and TRBJ2-7; 8 bases line up with TRBD2. Trimming at V came to 5 bases and at J to 3 bases, leaving 3 bases not matched to a gene. The CDR3 totals 13 residues. Germline CDR1 is LGHDT and CDR2 is YNNKEL (reference sequence). The CDR3 nucleotides are TGTGCCAGCAGCAGCGGGAGATACTACGAGCAGTACTTC. It codes for CASSSGRYYEQYF.

This chain connects TRBV29-1 to TRBJ2-1, with D possibly TRBD2 on 6 matching bases. The CDR3 runs 16 residues. Germline CDR1 reads SQVTM; CDR2 reads ANQGSEA. The germline V and J ends were trimmed by 0 bases and 6 bases, with 18 bases remaining between them. The CDR3 protein is CSVEEGRAGLGNEQFF. The CDR3 DNA is TGCAGCGTTGAAGAGGGGCGTGCGGGGTTGGGCAATGAGCAGTTCTTC.

This chain connects TRBV19 to TRBJ1-5; 7 nucleotides line up with TRBD1. From germline, CDR1 is LNHDA and CDR2 SQIVND (reference sequence). The V and J ends lost 9 bases and 10 bases, in that order; junction bases with no gene match: 18. This CDR3 has 15 amino acids. The CDR3 sequence: CASDRAGRAISPQHF. DNA of the CDR3: TGTGCCAGCGACAGGGCCGGGAGAGCAATCAGCCCCCAGCATTTT.

The rearrangement uses TRBV7-9 and TRBJ1-1; D remains unclear. CDR3 length equals 11 residues. Trimming removed 2 bases at V and 6 bases at J, with 4 bases between. CDR1 and CDR2 (germline): SEHNR, FQNEAQ (reference sequence). CDR3 protein: CASSLIAEAFF. CDR3 sequence (DNA): TGTGCCAGCAGCTTAATCGCTGAAGCTTTCTTT. Filled out from reference TRBV7-9 and TRBJ1-1, the complete variable domain reads DTGVSQNPRHKITKRGQNVTFRCDPISEHNRLYWYRQTLGQGPEFLTYFQNEAQLEKSRLLSDRFSAERPKGSFSTLEIQRTEQGDSAMYLCASSLIAEAFFGQGTRLTVV.

This clone has more than one count but fewer than ten. This sequence joins TRBV2 and TRBJ1-1; unclear D gene. Trimming removed 7 bases at V and 0 bases at J, with 9 bases between. The CDR3 length is 13 residues. Per the germline V gene, CDR1 is SNHLY and CDR2 is FYNNEI. The CDR3 coding sequence is TGTGCCAGCAAGCGGGGTATGAACACTGAAGCTTTCTTT. Protein sequence: CASKRGMNTEAFF.

The CDR3 sequence is CASSSGLNTGELFF. For the CDR3, the DNA is TGTGCCAGCAGCTCGGGGTTGAACACCGGGGAGCTGTTTTTT. The rearrangement links TRBV7-3 to TRBJ2-2, with a possible D match to TRBD2 (5 bases). The CDR3 contains 14 residues. With 4 bases removed from V and 1 base from J, the gap between germline ends came to 7 bases. CDR1 SGHTA and CDR2 FQGTGA come from the germline V gene.

This rearrangement joins TRBV27 to TRBJ1-1; the D is unclear. Trimming took 5 bases from V and 0 from J, leaving 10 bases between them. Germline-derived CDR1 and CDR2 are MNHEY and SMNVEV (reference sequence). This CDR3 has 14 amino acids. The CDR3 DNA sequence: TGTGCCAGCAGTGATGACACGCTGAACACTGAAGCTTTCTTT. This gives the protein CASSDDTLNTEAFF.

The chain has TRBV5-5 and TRBJ2-7; tentative D call: TRBD2 (6 bases). This CDR3 is 15 amino acids long. V dropped 2 bases and J dropped 0 bases, with 12 bases sitting between them. The V gene's germline CDR1 is SGHKS and CDR2 YYEKEE (reference sequence). DNA for the CDR3: TGTGCCAGCAGCTTCGGCGGGGACCGCTCCTACGAGCAGTACTTC. Encoded protein: CASSFGGDRSYEQYF.

This chain links TRBV4-1 with TRBJ2-7; the match to TRBD1 covers 7 bases. Per the germline V gene, CDR1 is MGHRA and CDR2 is YSYEKL. V dropped 0 bases and J dropped 7; count of bases not matched to a gene: 12. The CDR3 is 16 amino acids. CDR3 loop: CASSQEVTTGAREQYF. DNA of the CDR3: TGCGCCAGCAGCCAAGAAGTGACAACAGGGGCAAGGGAGCAGTACTTC.

This clone was detected only a few times. The chain is built from TRBV7-9 and TRBJ2-7, with D possibly TRBD1 on 5 matching bases. The CDR3 has 14 amino acids. The germline gives CDR1 SEHNR, CDR2 FQNEAQ (reference sequence). V gave up 5 bases and J gave up 1 base, with 12 bases separating them. The CDR3, as DNA: TGTGCCAGCAGCCAGATGCAGGGTTCCTACGAGCAGTACTTC. Amino acids: CASSQMQGSYEQYF.

This rearrangement joins TRBV19 to TRBJ1-1; 7 positions match TRBD1. The CDR3 totals 14 residues. The trim removed 6 bases at V and 1 base at J, leaving 5 bases unmatched. In germline, CDR1 is LNHDA, CDR2 SQIVND (reference sequence). The CDR3 sequence is CASSPGTENTEAFF. CDR3 DNA sequence: TGTGCCAGTAGCCCCGGGACAGAGAACACTGAAGCTTTCTTT.

The chain couples TRBV5-1 to TRBJ2-3; the match to TRBD2 covers 7 bases. After removal of 0 bases from V and 2 bases from J, the junction contained 3 bases not matched to a gene. The CDR3 spans 15 residues. The germline V gene has CDR1 SGHRS and CDR2 YFSETQ. This chain's CDR3 is CASSLGGTTTDTQYF. The CDR3 coding sequence is TGCGCCAGCAGCTTGGGGGGGACTACCACAGATACGCAGTATTTT. Full variable domain (missing parts from reference TRBV5-1 and TRBJ2-3): KAGVTQTPRYLIKTRGQQVTLSCSPISGHRSVSWYQQTPGQGLQFLFEYFSETQRNKGNFPGRFSGRQFSNSRSEMNVSTLELGDSALYLCASSLGGTTTDTQYFGPGTRLTVL.

The V call is TRBV6-2 or TRBV6-3, the J call TRBJ2-7; the match to TRBD1 covers 9 bases. V shed 6 bases, J shed 4 bases, and the junction held 1 base outside the gene matches. Germline V CDR1 and CDR2: MNHEY, SVGEGT. The CDR3 contains 12 residues. CDR3: CASSGQGYEQYF. As DNA, the CDR3 is TGTGCCAGCAGCGGACAGGGGTACGAGCAGTACTTC.

The chain carries TRBV5-6 and TRBJ2-2, with no clear D. The CDR3 consists of 13 residues. V was cut by 4 bases and J by 4 bases, with 8 bases left in between. CDR1 is SGHDT and CDR2 is YYEEEE in the germline V gene. Written as DNA, the CDR3 is TGTGCCAGCAGCACGCGAATCACCGGGGAGCTGTTTTTT. Its protein is CASSTRITGELFF.

The gene calls are TRBV14 and TRBJ2-7; 9 nucleotides line up with TRBD2. CDR1 is SGHDN, CDR2 FVKESK, per germline. This CDR3 has 17 amino acids. The junction had 11 bases not matched to a gene; V was cut back by 0 bases and J by 5 bases. The CDR3 loop is CASSQEQGWLAGNEQYF. The CDR3 DNA is TGTGCCAGCAGCCAAGAGCAAGGCTGGCTAGCGGGGAACGAGCAGTACTTC.

The rearrangement joins TRBV9 to TRBJ2-5; 10 bases map to TRBD1. Trimming at V came to 3 bases and at J to 3 bases, leaving 5 bases not matched to a gene. The CDR3 is 15 amino acids. Germline CDR1 and CDR2: SGDLS and YYNGEE. CDR3 sequence (DNA): TGTGCCAGCAGCGGTCTCGGGACAGGGGAAGAGACCCAGTACTTC. Translating gives CASSGLGTGEETQYF.

The CDR3 DNA sequence: TGTGCCAGCAGTTTACCCACTCGGCGGGGGGTGCGCACAGATACGCAGTATTTT. Translating it yields CASSLPTRRGVRTDTQYF. V usage is TRBV28 and J usage is TRBJ2-3; TRBD2 aligns across 8 bases. V shed 2 bases, J shed 1 base, and the junction held 11 bases outside the gene matches. Germline values: CDR1 MDHEN, CDR2 SYDVKM. The CDR3 covers 18 residues.

The genes are TRBV2 and TRBJ2-7, with TRBD2 matching over 7 bases. Germline V gene data show CDR1 as SNHLY and CDR2 as FYNNEI. This CDR3 is 13 amino acids long. V gave up 4 bases and J gave up 3 bases; unmatched junction bases: 3. The CDR3 DNA follows: TGTGCCAGCAGTGTCCGGGACTACTACGAGCAGTACTTC. It codes for CASSVRDYYEQYF.

This clone has only one observation. V and J are TRBV6-5 and TRBJ2-3, with TRBD2 matching 10 bases. Unmatched junction bases numbered 1, after V lost 6 bases and J lost 1 base. The V gene's germline CDR1 is MNHEY and CDR2 SVGAGI. The CDR3 covers 14 residues. CDR3 nucleotides: TGTGCCAGCAGCCTAGCGGGGGGCACAGATACGCAGTATTTT. Encoded protein: CASSLAGGTDTQYF.